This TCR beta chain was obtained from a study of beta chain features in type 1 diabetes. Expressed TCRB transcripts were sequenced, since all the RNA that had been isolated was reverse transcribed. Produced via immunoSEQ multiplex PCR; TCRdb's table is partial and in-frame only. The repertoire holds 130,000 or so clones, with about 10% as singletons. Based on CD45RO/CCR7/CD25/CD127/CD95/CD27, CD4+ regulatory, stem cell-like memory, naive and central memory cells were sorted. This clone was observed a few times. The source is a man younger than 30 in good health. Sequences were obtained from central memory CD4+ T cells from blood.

DNA for the CDR3: TGTGCTTCGGGACAGGGCACAGATACGCAGTATTTT. This encodes CASGQGTDTQYF. J is TRBJ2-3 and V is TRBV7-8, with 8 bases that match TRBD1. The CDR3 is 12 residues long. Germline CDR1 is SGHVS and CDR2 is FQNEAQ.